This T cell receptor (beta chain) emerged from a study of a mutant IDH1 vaccine in newly diagnosed glioma. Study-wide context: Vaccines were begun 4-6 weeks after radiotherapy alone, or with temozolomide cycles. Most patients had radiochemotherapy with temozolomide before enrollment; others had one alone. Points from the study as a whole: Researchers report vaccine-induced immune responses in 93.3% of patients.

Profiled with immunoSEQ multiplex PCR; TCRdb holds only in-frame clones, not every one. This sample carries around 53,000 clones, 84% of them seen once, and the ten largest clones take approximately 4.3%. Time point noted: week 47, end of study. The study gave 300 ug of mutant IDH1 20-mer peptide per vaccine dose, with topical imiquimod. Each tumor in the donors was a new WHO grade 3 or 4 astrocytoma, IDH1-mutant and ATRX-lost. CDR1 and CDR2 from the germline V gene are SEHNR and FQNEAQ (reference sequence). This CDR3 is 12 amino acids long. V was clipped by 3 bases and J by 5 bases, with 7 bases between them. As concerns this clone: The antigen remains undetermined.

The chain has TRBV7-9 and TRBJ1-1; D unresolved. The sample in question was PBMCs, obtained from a glioma patient whose treatment included an IDH1 peptide vaccine. The TCR was taken from a woman under 40 with glioma. Some clones in this sample may be carry-over from other donors' samples. The CDR3 region has the DNA TGTGCCAGCAGCTTGGTAATTACTGAAGCTTTCTTT. Amino acid sequence: CASSLVITEAFF.